This TCR beta chain stems from a study of T cell repertoires in cytomegalovirus infection (dated by TCRdb to between 2018 and 2021). Regarding the study in general: Donor HLA type was relevant to the analysis, as public TCR beta signatures indicated carriage of CMV infection together with the matching HLA type. General conclusions and limits of the study: The ex vivo response was dominated by HLA-C-restricted CMV-specific TCR beta clonotypes, which also provided the single most frequent clonotype in two of eight donors. Carriers of CMV infection plus the relevant HLA type were discriminated by the cumulative frequency of public TCR beta family members in the study cohort and in an independent roughly 340-donor cohort.

This clonotype was seen repeatedly, ten times or more. The antigen it binds to is not known. Within one base of it there is no much larger clone, and no base qualities were kept. The CDR3 runs 15 residues from the cysteine to the phenylalanine. Just the 45-base CDR3 DNA is kept, in frame starting at base 1. For CDR1 and CDR2, the germline V gene lists MNHEY and SVGAGI. V lost 0 bases and J lost 3 bases, and the count of bases not matched to a germline gene is 4. Instrument on record: Illumina HiSeq 1500. TCRdb trimmed public reads at Q25 via fastp, called clones via MiXCR and kept in-frame beta chains. Rows merge per CDR3 protein into single entries with the most common DNA and genes. This sample lists about 240,000 distinct CDR3 sequences; 6% to 8% were detected once. Together, the top ten hold about 6.3% of the sample.

The sequencing input was PBMCs. The sequence joins TRBV6-5 to TRBJ2-7; TRBD1 agrees with 8 junctional bases. The sequence derives from a human donor in good health (CMV status not recorded). Some clones in this sample may be carry-over from other donors' samples. The CDR3: CASSYSTDRVYEQYF. The nucleotide sequence reads as follows: TGTGCCAGCAGTTACTCCACGGACAGGGTCTACGAGCAGTACTTC.